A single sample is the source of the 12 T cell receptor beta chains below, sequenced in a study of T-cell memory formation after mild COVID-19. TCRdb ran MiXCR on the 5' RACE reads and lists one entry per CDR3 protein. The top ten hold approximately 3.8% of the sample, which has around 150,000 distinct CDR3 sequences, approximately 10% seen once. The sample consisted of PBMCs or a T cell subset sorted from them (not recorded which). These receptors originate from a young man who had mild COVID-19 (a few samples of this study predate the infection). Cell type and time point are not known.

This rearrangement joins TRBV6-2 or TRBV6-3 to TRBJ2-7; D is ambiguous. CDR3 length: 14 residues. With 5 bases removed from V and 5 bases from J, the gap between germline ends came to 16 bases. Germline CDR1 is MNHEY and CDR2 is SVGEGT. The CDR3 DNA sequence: TGTGCCAGCAGTCACCATGCTAGTTCTGACGAGCAGTACGTC. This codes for CASSHHASSDEQYV.

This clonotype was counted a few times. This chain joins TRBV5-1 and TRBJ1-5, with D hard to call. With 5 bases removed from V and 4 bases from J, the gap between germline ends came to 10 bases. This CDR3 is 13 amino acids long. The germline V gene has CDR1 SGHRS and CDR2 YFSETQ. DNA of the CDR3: TGCGCCAGCAGTGCGGACCCGAATCAGCCCCAGCATTTT. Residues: CASSADPNQPQHF. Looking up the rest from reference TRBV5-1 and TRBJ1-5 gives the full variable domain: KAGVTQTPRYLIKTRGQQVTLSCSPISGHRSVSWYQQTPGQGLQFLFEYFSETQRNKGNFPGRFSGRQFSNSRSEMNVSTLELGDSALYLCASSADPNQPQHFGDGTRLSIL.

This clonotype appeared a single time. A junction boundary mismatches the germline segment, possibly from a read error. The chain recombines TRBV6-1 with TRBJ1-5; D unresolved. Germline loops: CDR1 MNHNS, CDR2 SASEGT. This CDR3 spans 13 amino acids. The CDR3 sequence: CDSSEILAQPQHF. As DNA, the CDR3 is TGTGACAGCAGTGAAATTTTGGCTCAGCCCCAGCATTTT.

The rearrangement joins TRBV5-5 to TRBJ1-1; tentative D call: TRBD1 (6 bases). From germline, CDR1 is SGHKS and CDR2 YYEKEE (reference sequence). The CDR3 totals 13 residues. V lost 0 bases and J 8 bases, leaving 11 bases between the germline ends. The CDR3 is CASSLGVQGEAFF. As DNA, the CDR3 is TGTGCCAGCAGCTTGGGCGTACAGGGCGAAGCTTTCTTT.

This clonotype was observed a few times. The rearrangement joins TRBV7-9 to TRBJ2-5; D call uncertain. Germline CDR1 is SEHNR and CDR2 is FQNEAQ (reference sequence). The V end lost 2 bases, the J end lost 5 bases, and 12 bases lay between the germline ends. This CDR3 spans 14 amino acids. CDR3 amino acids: CASSLRDHWETQYF. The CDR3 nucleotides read TGTGCCAGCAGCTTAAGGGATCATTGGGAGACCCAGTACTTC.

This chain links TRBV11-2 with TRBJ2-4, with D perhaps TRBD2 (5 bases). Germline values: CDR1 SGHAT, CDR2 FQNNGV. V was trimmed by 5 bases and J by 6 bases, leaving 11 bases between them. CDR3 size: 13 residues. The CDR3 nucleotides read TGTGCCAGCAGCCCGCGGGTGGCAAACATTCAGTACTTC. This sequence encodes CASSPRVANIQYF. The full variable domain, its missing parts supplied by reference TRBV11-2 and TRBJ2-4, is EAGVAQSPRYKIIEKRQSVAFWCNPISGHATLYWYQQILGQGPKLLIQFQNNGVVDDSQLPKDRFSAERLKGVDSTLKIQPAKLEDSAVYLCASSPRVANIQYFGAGTRLSVL.

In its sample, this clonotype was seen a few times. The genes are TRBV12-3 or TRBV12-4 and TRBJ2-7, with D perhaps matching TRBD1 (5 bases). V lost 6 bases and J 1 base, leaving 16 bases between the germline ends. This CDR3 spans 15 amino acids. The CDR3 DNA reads TGTGCCAGCAGCCAGTTCTATCAGGGATCCTACGAGCAGTACTTC. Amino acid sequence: CASSQFYQGSYEQYF.

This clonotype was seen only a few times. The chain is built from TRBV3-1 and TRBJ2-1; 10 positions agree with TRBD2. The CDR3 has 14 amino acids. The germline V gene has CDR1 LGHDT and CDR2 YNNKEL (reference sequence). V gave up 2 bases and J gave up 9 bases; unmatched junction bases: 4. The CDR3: CASSQSGRGGEQFF. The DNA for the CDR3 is TGTGCCAGCAGCCAAAGCGGGAGGGGGGGTGAGCAGTTCTTC.

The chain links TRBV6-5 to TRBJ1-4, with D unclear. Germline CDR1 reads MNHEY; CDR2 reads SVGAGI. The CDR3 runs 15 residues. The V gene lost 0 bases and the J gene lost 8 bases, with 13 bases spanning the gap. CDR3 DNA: TGTGCCAGCAGTTACTCGAAGCGGGCTTGGGAAAAACTGTTTTTT. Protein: CASSYSKRAWEKLFF.

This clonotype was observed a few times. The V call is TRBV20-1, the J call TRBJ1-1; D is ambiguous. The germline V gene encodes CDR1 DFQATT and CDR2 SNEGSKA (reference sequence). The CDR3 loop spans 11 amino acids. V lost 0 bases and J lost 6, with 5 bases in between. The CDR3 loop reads CSARDRAEAFF. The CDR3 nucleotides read TGCAGTGCTAGAGATAGGGCTGAAGCTTTCTTT.

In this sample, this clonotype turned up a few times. The CDR3 DNA reads TGTGCCAGCACTTTTTACCCCTATAATTCACCCCTCCACTTT. Its translation is CASTFYPYNSPLHF. The chain joins TRBV12-3 or TRBV12-4 to TRBJ1-6; no firm D call. The V and J ends lost 7 bases and 2 bases respectively, with 9 bases between them. This CDR3 is built from 14 residues.

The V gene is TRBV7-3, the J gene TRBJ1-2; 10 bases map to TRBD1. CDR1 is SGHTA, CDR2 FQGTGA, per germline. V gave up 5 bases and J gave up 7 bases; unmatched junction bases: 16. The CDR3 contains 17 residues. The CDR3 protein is CASSPYGTGDSGGGYTF. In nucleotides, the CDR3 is TGTGCCAGCAGCCCGTACGGGACAGGGGATTCTGGGGGTGGCTACACCTTC.